This T cell receptor (beta chain) was retrieved from a study of T cells in Graves' hyperthyroidism and ophthalmopathy (dated by TCRdb to the late 2010s). Context from the whole study: Peripheral blood was sampled at the time of initial diagnosis, prior to any treatment. Prospective prediction of ophthalmopathy was tested in an independent validation cohort of approximately 18 hyperthyroidism patients and 17 patients who later progressed to ophthalmopathy. In six Graves' hyperthyroidism patients, the study also compared T-cell repertoires from thyroid tissue with T-cell repertoires from blood. The paper reports TCR Vbeta CDR3 sequencing of over 130 peripheral blood samples: 43 ophthalmopathy, 75 to 80 hyperthyroidism and approximately 17 progressor patients. The roughly 91 discovery patients were randomly divided into training and test sets at a 7:3 ratio. To identify distinguishing TCR V-J signatures, a discovery cohort of about 100 patients was used, comprising some 43 with Graves' ophthalmopathy and about 59 with stable Graves' hyperthyroidism. Following sampling, methimazole starting at 30 mg daily was given to hyperthyroidism patients, and high-dose intravenous methylprednisolone was given to ophthalmopathy patients.

TCR beta CDR3 regions were amplified from RNA transcripts. A first-round RT-PCR of the TCR CDR3 used the HTBI primer set with the Qiagen OneStep RT-PCR kit. Libraries were constructed in a second round of multiplex PCR, after which size selection and purification were carried out. The libraries were sequenced on an Illumina HiSeq2000 using paired-end 100 bp reads. Per the source publication's procedure: Raw data were processed with SOAPnuke, discarding reads with adapters, uncalled bases, mean Phred below 15, or no exact constant-primer or identifier match. COPE v1.2.5 was used to merge the high-quality paired reads, and each unique nucleotide sequence was defined as a clonotype. MiTCR v1.1 was used to align the clonotypes against IMGT TRBV, TRBD and TRBJ reference segments. The analysis included only V-J combinations with a frequency above 0.0001, which together covered 99.2% of the repertoires. A TCS score was defined as the ratio of F50 (clonal expansion) to E x V (chaos), with BLOSUM62-based TCRdist applied between CDR3 peptides within each V-J. Welch's t-statistics and random forest reduced 450 to 600 V-J features to 13, which were used in a naive Bayes classifier (R e1071). TCRdb trimmed the raw reads at Q25, called clones with MiXCR and kept productive beta chains. Rows with one shared CDR3 protein collapse into an entry with the most common genes and DNA. The V and J calls and clone size come from TCRdb's table, not from the authors' own analysis. The sample data list roughly 280,000 distinct CDR3 sequences, and roughly 22% of these were observed just once. Of the sample, roughly 60% falls within the top ten clones.

CDR3 length: 21 amino acids, cysteine to phenylalanine. Here the CDR3 DNA is all that survives: 63 bases in frame from base 1. V loses 0 bases at its end and J loses 4 bases; junction bases beyond the gene matches: 13. Looking up the germline V gene (reference sequence) yields CDR1 MNHEY and CDR2 SMNVEV. What the research found in general, with its limitations: No statistical method was used to fix the sample size in advance, and group allocation was not hidden from the investigators. A 13 V-J signature model separated ophthalmopathy from stable hyperthyroidism, with approximately 86% sensitivity and roughly 81% specificity in cross-validation and 80%/75% in testing. In validation, progression to ophthalmopathy was predicted by the model with almost 71% sensitivity and around 76% specificity, a median of about 6.8 months before onset. Most expanded thyroid clonotypes (frequency above 0.001) were also detected in blood, a finding suggesting that blood repertoires may reflect thyroid immune responses.

Ophthalmopathy patients had moderately to severely active disease, with a Clinical Activity Score of 3 or more, a NOSPECS grade of 4 or more, and a disease duration of less than 3 months. Patients with uncontrolled infections, other autoimmune diseases, pregnancy or lactation were excluded. Diagnoses relied on clinical symptoms, serum thyroxine and TRAb, thyroid ultrasound and orbital computed tomography. PBMCs were separated from about 10 ml of fresh peripheral blood using Ficoll-Paque density gradient centrifugation. Total RNA was extracted with Trizol reagent, and quality was checked on an Agilent 2100 Bioanalyzer. With respect to this clonotype: No antigen is known for it. No base-level quality is on record; no much larger clone is a single base apart.

This TCR was recovered from a young man with Graves' ophthalmopathy. Sequenced material: blood. Recombination joined TRBV27 with TRBJ2-1; the junction holds 15 bases that match TRBD2. The sequence in DNA is TGTGCCAGCAGTTTATCCTATATCATTCGGACTAGCGGGAGGGGATACAATGAGCAGTTCTTC. Protein translation: CASSLSYIIRTSGRGYNEQFF.